This entry lists 17 T cell receptor beta chains sequenced from one sample in a study of cytomegalovirus exposure and HLA in healthy donors. The PCR had 60 Vbeta and 13 Jbeta primers. Assay used: immunoSEQ multiplex PCR; TCRdb lists only in-frame clones, some missing. The data show about 150,000 clones, approximately 75% seen once. The specimen was PBMCs. Every receptor here comes from a man between 18 and 29 years old in good health and CMV-seronegative.

This rearrangement joins TRBV6-5 to TRBJ1-2, with 8 positions matching TRBD1. The V gene's germline CDR1 is MNHEY and CDR2 SVGAGI. V lost 4 bases and J lost 2; bases outside the gene matches: 6. This CDR3 spans 15 amino acids. CDR3 sequence reads: CASSFRDRKNYGYTF. CDR3 nucleotides: TGTGCCAGCAGTTTCCGGGACAGGAAAAACTATGGCTACACCTTC.

This clone came up a few times. V and J are TRBV7-8 and TRBJ2-3, with 12 bases that match TRBD2. The germline gives CDR1 SGHVS, CDR2 FQNEAQ. Trimming removed 5 bases from V and 0 bases from J; junction bases left unmatched: 12. CDR3 length: 19 residues. The CDR3 sequence is CASSQDPTSGGPSTDTQYF. CDR3 coding DNA: TGTGCCAGCAGCCAAGATCCAACTAGCGGGGGGCCAAGCACAGATACGCAGTATTTT.

The rearrangement joins TRBV7-3 to TRBJ1-1; no definite D call. CDR3 length: 17 amino acids. Germline loops: CDR1 SGHTA, CDR2 FQGTGA. V was shortened by 1 base and J by 5 bases, with 20 bases between the two germline ends. The CDR3: CASSLSGSGGKSTEAFF. For the CDR3, the DNA is TGTGCCAGCAGCTTAAGTGGATCGGGTGGTAAGTCTACTGAAGCTTTCTTT.

This rearrangement joins TRBV4-3 to TRBJ1-6; a weak D match, TRBD1 (5 bases). This CDR3 is built from 14 residues. Trimming took off 1 base at V and 10 bases at J, with 11 bases between the two ends. CDR1 is LGHNA, CDR2 YSLEER, per germline. The CDR3 nucleotides read TGCGCCAGCAGCCAAGTGTCAGGGCGATCACCCCTCCACTTT. Translation: CASSQVSGRSPLHF.

The chain couples TRBV6-1 to TRBJ2-7; D gene ambiguous. Between the trimmed V and J ends, which lost 1 base and 3 bases, there was a span of 7 bases. CDR3 length: 13 residues. Germline values: CDR1 MNHNS, CDR2 SASEGT. The CDR3 sequence is CASSEVGDYEQYV. As DNA, the CDR3 is TGTGCCAGCAGTGAAGTCGGAGACTACGAGCAGTACGTC.

The chain employs TRBV9 and TRBJ2-1; 8 nucleotides line up with TRBD2. Germline-derived CDR1 and CDR2 are SGDLS and YYNGEE. The ends lost 7 bases at V and 4 bases at J; junction bases unmatched: 10. The CDR3 covers 15 residues. The CDR3 DNA reads TGTGCCAGCGGCGCCGGACTAGCTGTTTACAATGAGCAGTTCTTC. Its protein is CASGAGLAVYNEQFF.

Note on this clone: One junction end does not reproduce the germline sequence, and a read error may be involved. The chain combines TRBV7-7 with TRBJ2-5; TRBD1 aligns across 9 bases. This CDR3 has 16 residues. Germline values: CDR1 SSHAT, CDR2 FNYEAQ (reference sequence). The CDR3 spells CASSQTGTGSQETQYF. Here the CDR3 DNA reads TGTGCTAGCAGTCAGACCGGGACAGGGTCCCAAGAGACCCAGTACTTC.

The rearrangement uses TRBV28 and TRBJ2-5, with D possibly matching TRBD1 (6 bases). Trimming stripped 10 bases from V and 2 bases from J, with 17 bases between. Germline V gene data show CDR1 as MDHEN and CDR2 as SYDVKM. CDR3 length: 14 amino acids. The CDR3 loop reads CATLTRTVQETQYF. The CDR3, as DNA: TGTGCCACCCTTACCCGGACAGTTCAAGAGACCCAGTACTTC.

This chain connects TRBV2 to TRBJ1-1; 11 nucleotides align to TRBD1. CDR1 and CDR2 from the germline V gene are SNHLY and FYNNEI. V lost 3 bases and J lost 5; bases outside the gene matches: 5. The CDR3 is 15 amino acids. Here the CDR3 reads CASSEGQGVDTEAFF. The CDR3 nucleotides read TGTGCCAGCAGTGAGGGACAGGGGGTAGATACTGAAGCTTTCTTT.

The chain recombines TRBV6-5 with TRBJ2-3; 8 nucleotides line up with TRBD2. The CDR3 has 15 residues. After removal of 2 bases from V and 6 bases from J, the junction contained 7 bases not matched to a gene. The germline CDR1 and CDR2 sequences are MNHEY and SVGAGI. This CDR3 is CASSYGRGGGDTQYF. Written as DNA, the CDR3 is TGTGCCAGCAGTTACGGGCGGGGCGGGGGGGATACGCAGTATTTT.

The chain employs TRBV15 and TRBJ2-1; 7 bases are shared with TRBD1. V lost 5 bases to trimming and J lost 6 bases; unmatched junction nucleotides: 13. The CDR3 sequence is 16 residues long. Germline-derived CDR1 and CDR2 are LNHNV and YYDKDF (reference sequence). CDR3: CATSHQRGGSGNEQFF. CDR3 bases: TGTGCCACCAGCCATCAGCGAGGGGGCAGCGGCAATGAGCAGTTCTTC. The entire variable domain, with the rest obtained from reference TRBV15 and TRBJ2-1, is as follows: DAMVIQNPRYQVTQFGKPVTLSCSQTLNHNVMYWYQQKSSQAPKLLFHYYDKDFNNEADTPDNFQSRRPNTSFCFLDIRSPGLGDTAMYLCATSHQRGGSGNEQFFGPGTRLTVL.

The chain joins TRBV13 to TRBJ2-4, with D possibly TRBD1 on 5 matching bases. This CDR3 is 14 amino acids long. Trimming took 7 bases from V and 6 from J, leaving 16 bases between them. Germline V gene sequence: CDR1 PRHDT, CDR2 FYEKMQ (reference sequence). The CDR3 protein is CASTGINGRNIQYF. CDR3 coding DNA: TGTGCCAGCACAGGGATAAATGGTAGAAACATTCAGTACTTC.

This chain connects TRBV9 to TRBJ1-1, with D perhaps TRBD1 (6 bases). V lost 3 bases, J lost 3 bases, and 24 bases lay in between. This CDR3 comprises 18 residues. Germline CDR1 and CDR2: SGDLS and YYNGEE. CDR3: CASSGRVSGGRADTEAFF. CDR3 in DNA: TGTGCCAGCAGCGGAAGGGTCTCGGGGGGGCGGGCGGACACTGAAGCTTTCTTT.

The rearrangement uses TRBV6-4 and TRBJ2-2; 7 bases align to TRBD1. The germline gives CDR1 MRHNA, CDR2 SNTAGT. V gave up 8 bases and J gave up 6 bases; unmatched junction bases: 9. The CDR3 contains 14 residues. CDR3 DNA sequence: TGTGCCAGCCGGACAGGTTTCGGACCCGGGGAGCTGTTTTTT. Amino acids: CASRTGFGPGELFF.

The chain uses TRBV5-1 and TRBJ1-3; 12 positions match TRBD1. The germline CDR1 and CDR2 sequences are SGHRS and YFSETQ. J was trimmed by 3 bases and V by 4 bases; bases with no gene match: 8. The CDR3 has 17 amino acids. DNA for the CDR3: TGCGCCAGCAGCGCCGGGACAGGGGGCCGATTTGGAAACACCATATATTTT. Its translation: CASSAGTGGRFGNTIYF.

The DNA of the CDR3 is TGTGCCTGGAGTGGGGGGAGGGACACAGCCTACGAGCAGTACTTC. It yields the protein CAWSGGRDTAYEQYF. V gene TRBV30 combines with J gene TRBJ2-7; a possible D gene is TRBD2 (7 bases). Trimming removed 1 base at V and 2 bases at J, with 15 bases between. CDR3 length: 15 residues. The germline gives CDR1 GTSNPN, CDR2 SVGIG (reference sequence).

The chain is built from TRBV5-1 and TRBJ2-3; 8 nucleotides align to TRBD1. V trimming: 2 bases; J trimming: 1 base; junction bases outside the gene matches: 9. The CDR3 extends over 17 amino acids. Germline V gene data show CDR1 as SGHRS and CDR2 as YFSETQ. DNA for the CDR3: TGCGCCAGCAGCTTAGCCAGGACAGGGTTTGGCACAGATACGCAGTATTTT. Protein: CASSLARTGFGTDTQYF.